The following is a T cell receptor beta chain sequence with its context. No cognate antigen has been identified for it. No much larger clonotype is one base removed from it; base qualities were not supplied. The CDR3 regions of human TCRbeta chains were subjected to immunosequencing. In the paper's pipeline: TCRs in the repertoires were compared against a reference library of SARS-CoV-2-specific TCRs that had been generated with the MIRA antigen-specificity platform. Breadth was defined as the fraction of unique TCRs that were SARS-CoV-2-associated, and depth was defined as the fraction of total T cells that were SARS-CoV-2-associated. Using the MIRA data, every spike-specific TCR was mapped to the spike region that the TCR reacted to and assigned to either a CD4 or a CD8 class. Log10-transformed breadth and depth values were compared by one-way ANOVA with Sidak's multiple comparisons tests. The source is immuneACCESS, and TCRdb retained only in-frame sequences with V and J called. Part of the clones is not carried over; for the studies checked, unresolved V genes explain less than half of this, and the remainder is unexplained. D and trimming were read from the DNA, whereas the V and J calls and clone size are those reported in that table. For this sample the table gives tens of thousands of clones, of which roughly 84% were detected only once. The ten most abundant clones make up around an eighth of the sample.

This specimen belongs to a study of T cell responses to AZD1222 COVID-19 vaccine (dated by TCRdb to the early 2020s). Some background on the complete study: AZD1222 recipients whose second dose came at about 4 weeks and those whose second dose came at about 12 weeks were combined into one group, since spike-specific TCR depth and breadth did not differ between the two schedules. Enrollment into the trials was organized by age into subgroups of 18-55, 56-69 and 70-plus years, and those subgroups contained roughly 140, 27 and 60 TCR-sequenced participants, respectively. A total of over 230 trial participants underwent TCR sequencing, of whom 207 received two doses of AZD1222 and about 26 received two doses of the MenACWY control vaccine.

V drops 2 bases and J drops 9 bases, leaving 11 bases in between. CDR3 length: 14 amino acids, cysteine to phenylalanine. Of all the DNA, just the CDR3 is kept, 42 bases in frame from base 1. CDR1 and CDR2, per the germline V gene (reference sequence), are LGHDT and YNNKEL. The sample's time point label, in plain terms: baseline before first vaccination. Vaccinee samples came from UK trials COV001 and COV002, including a single-blind randomized controlled phase 2/3 trial of AZD1222 (ChAdOx1 nCoV-19) in healthy adults. Trial participant PBMC samples were collected at day 0 and day 28 after the second dose for TCRbeta chain sequencing. What the authors observed across the whole study: Because no samples from the day 14 peak response were available, repertoires could be characterized only after the peak T cell response. In the small 56-69-year group, the increase in depth fell short of significance, most likely because of low power. Participants were mostly white British and included more females than males, and it was suggested by the authors that clonal diversity may have been underestimated. Epitopes outside the regions mutated in the B.1.351 and B.1.1.7 variants were reportedly recognized by nearly half of the unique spike-specific TCRs. Conclusions about previously exposed vaccinees are limited, since just 6 or 7 AZD1222 recipients were seropositive for SARS-CoV-2 at baseline. The whole spike protein was spanned by vaccine-associated CD4 TCRs, and dominant responses were seen in regions 160-218 and 743-854. A significant rise in spike-specific TCR breadth and depth was observed after two AZD1222 doses relative to day 0 and relative to MenACWY recipients.

The specimen comprised peripheral blood, sampled on day 0 of AZD1222 vaccination. This chain joins TRBV3-1 (or the pseudogene TRBV3-2) to TRBJ1-6; TRBD1 is a possible D gene, resting on 6 matching bases. The sequence came from an adult in good health. CDR3 region: CASSQLAGVSPLHF. In nucleotide form, the sequence is TGTGCCAGCAGCCAATTGGCAGGGGTTTCACCCCTCCACTTT.